This TCR beta chain was recorded in a study of T-cell reconstitution after alpha-beta-depleted transplantation in children. Unique molecular identifiers were incorporated when the TCRbeta library was constructed. TCRdb reanalysed the PCR reads using MiXCR and keeps one entry per CDR3 protein. The data contain around 600,000 distinct CDR3 sequences, about 10% of them singletons. This CDR3 has 19 residues. Germline V gene lookup returns CDR1 MNHNS and CDR2 SASEGT. Trimming removed 4 bases from V and 2 bases from J, with 25 bases in between. V and J are TRBV6-1 and TRBJ2-3; D is possibly TRBD2 (6 bases). The clonotype originates from a human donor who donated a stem cell graft to a child with acute myeloid leukemia. This specimen consisted of PBMCs from the stem cell graft donor, obtained from the stem cell graft. DNA of the CDR3: TGTGCCAGCAGTGCGCCGGGGAGGCCGACGGCCGATCCCACAGATACGCAGTATTTT. Translated: CASSAPGRPTADPTDTQYF.